What follows is one T cell receptor beta chain and its context. Its antigen is not known. This sample is part of a study of cytomegalovirus exposure and HLA in healthy donors. For the study at large: Counted in an early data release were about 86 million unique TCRs from HLA-typed donors. Study observations and caveats: A later analysis revealed that TCR association rates differed between HLA loci, peaking at DRB1 and bottoming out at HLA-C. Sequencing had likely introduced a cluster of highly shared sequence variants as an artifact. Most of the TCR beta V segments (in an earlier analysis) were productive either about 87% or about 30% of the time.

V shed 4 bases, J shed 6 bases, and the junction held 9 bases outside the gene matches. The length of the CDR3 is 15 residues. The germline CDR1 and CDR2 sequences are LGHNA and YNFKEQ. The study ran its PCR with 60 Vbeta and 13 Jbeta primers. Generated by immunoSEQ multiplex PCR, the TCRdb table keeps only in-frame clones and is missing some. Of about 200,000 clones in the sample, over 65% were seen once. This receptor was taken from a woman aged 25 to 39 in good health and CMV-seronegative. The V and J genes are TRBV4-2 and TRBJ2-3, with 8 bases fitting TRBD2. Sequencing input: PBMCs. The CDR3 is CASSPQREWGDTQYF. The CDR3 DNA reads as TGTGCCAGCAGCCCCCAGCGGGAGTGGGGGGATACGCAGTATTTT.